These 3 T cell receptor beta chains were all obtained from the same sample, sequenced in a study of blood T cells in healthy people across ages. PCR was performed a second time for about 7 to 12 cycles using a sample-barcoded 5' primer and a J-beta primer mix. TCRdb independently ran MiXCR on the 5' RACE reads; one entry per CDR3 protein. The table shows roughly 930,000 distinct CDR3 sequences, with around 48% occurring only once. Sample: blood. The receptor set was obtained from a man younger than 40 in good health.

This clonotype showed up just a few times. The chain carries TRBV29-1 and TRBJ2-3; the D is unclear. The germline V gene encodes CDR1 SQVTM and CDR2 ANQGSEA. The V gene lost 4 bases and the J gene lost 6 bases, with 5 bases spanning the gap. The CDR3 consists of 10 residues. DNA of the CDR3: TGCAGCGTTGTCCTCGATACGCAGTATTTT. Its protein is CSVVLDTQYF.

V and J are TRBV14 and TRBJ2-4; D is perhaps TRBD1 (6 bases). Looked up from germline, CDR1 is SGHDN and CDR2 is FVKESK. The CDR3 totals 17 residues. V shed 1 base and J shed 8 bases, with 21 bases lying between them. As DNA, the CDR3 is TGTGCCAGCAGCCAAGCCCTAGGGAAAGGGACAAGAGACATTCAGTACTTC. Translated: CASSQALGKGTRDIQYF. The complete variable domain, with remaining parts taken from reference TRBV14 and TRBJ2-4, reads EAGVTQFPSHSVIEKGQTVTLRCDPISGHDNLYWYRRVMGKEIKFLLHFVKESKQDESGMPNNRFLAERTGGTYSTLKVQPAELEDSGVYFCASSQALGKGTRDIQYFGAGTRLSVL.

J is TRBJ2-7 and V is TRBV7-9, with 7 bases that match TRBD1. V gave up 4 bases and J gave up 11 bases; unmatched junction bases: 5. CDR3 length: 11 residues. Germline assignment: CDR1 SEHNR and CDR2 FQNEAQ (reference sequence). The CDR3 DNA reads as TGTGCCAGCAGCTCAGACAGGGCGGAGTACTTC. Residues: CASSSDRAEYF.